Listed here are 21 T cell receptor beta chains from one sample, sequenced in a study of CD8+ T cells in alopecia areata. RNA extraction and reverse transcription yielded cDNA as sequencing template. Only in-frame clones appear in the TCRdb table, and some are missing; sequencing was by immunoSEQ multiplex PCR. The sample is made up of 290,000 or so clones, none counted only once. The pooled cutaneous lymph node cells were sorted using several markers (CD4, CD8alpha, NKG2D, NKG2ACE and others). The material sequenced was CD4+ T cells sorted from a lymph node. The receptors here all came from a C3H/HeJ mouse with alopecia areata. For the strain, the MHC haplotype given is H2-k.

Note on this clone: Gene names are mouse gene names. The sequence runs out 4 residues before the end of the CDR3; the remainder is reconstructed from the germline J gene. The rearrangement uses TRBV31 and TRBJ2-1; 8 bases align to TRBD1. The CDR3 covers 14 residues. Germline trimming cut 4 bases from V and 0 bases from J; bases unmatched to any gene: 2. Germline assignment: CDR1 GKSSPN and CDR2 SITVG. The sequenced part of the CDR3 DNA is TGTGCCTGGACCAGGGGGCCTAACTATGCT. This gives the protein CAWTRGPNYA. The CDR3, in full, reads CAWTRGPNYAEQFF.

A word on this clone: Mouse gene names and germline throughout. The read stops 4 residues short of the end of the CDR3; the missing end is completed from the germline J gene. The rearrangement joins TRBV13-1 to TRBJ2-4; 7 nucleotides agree with TRBD2. J lost 1 base, V lost 3 bases, and 2 bases had no gene match. Germline V gene data show CDR1 as NSHNY and CDR2 as SYGAGN. The CDR3 covers 14 residues. The CDR3 is CASSVGTGQNTLYF. Incomplete CDR3 DNA: TGTGCCAGCAGTGTGGGGACTGGTCAAAAC.

This clone was seen more than once but under ten times. The genes are named according to mouse. The CDR3 is cut off 4 residues early in the read; its end comes from the germline J gene. The chain joins TRBV5 to TRBJ2-7; 9 nucleotides align to TRBD1. The CDR3 extends over 13 amino acids. CDR1 is LGHNA, CDR2 YNLKQL, per germline (reference sequence). CDR3: CASSQTGGDEQYF. The covered CDR3 bases are TGTGCCAGCAGCCAAACAGGGGGCGAT.

This clone has more than one count but fewer than ten. The genes and germline here are from mouse. The CDR3 is cut off 4 residues early in the read; its end comes from the germline J gene. Other DNA sequences in the sample encode the same CDR3. This chain joins TRBV1 and TRBJ2-7; 9 bases map to TRBD2. The CDR3 runs 15 residues. Unmatched junction bases numbered 3, after V lost 0 bases and J lost 3 bases. Germline V gene lookup returns CDR1 NSQYPW and CDR2 LRSPGD (reference sequence). The covered CDR3 bases are TGCACCTGCAGTGCAGATCGCTGGGGGGGCTAT. This codes for CTCSADRWGGY. The full CDR3 reads CTCSADRWGGYEQYF.

This clone was found a few times. Gene names and germline match the mouse. The read ends 4 residues before the CDR3 terminus; that terminus is restored from the germline J gene. The V call is TRBV1, the J call TRBJ2-7; weak D call: TRBD1 (5 bases). CDR1 and CDR2 (germline): NSQYPW, LRSPGD (reference sequence). CDR3 length: 15 residues. CDR3 DNA (partial): TGCACCTGCAGTGCAGATTTGCAGGGTCGTTAT. It specifies CTCSADLQGRY. The complete CDR3 reads CTCSADLQGRYEQYF.

For this clone: Germline and genes: mouse. The read falls 4 residues short of the CDR3 end, and the missing part is taken from the germline J gene. The genes are TRBV1 and TRBJ2-4; D is perhaps TRBD2 (5 bases). Looked up from germline, CDR1 is NSQYPW and CDR2 is LRSPGD (reference sequence). V shed 0 bases and J shed 0 bases, with 7 bases lying between them. CDR3 length equals 15 residues. Partial CDR3 DNA: TGCACCTGCAGTGCAGACTGGGATAGTCAAAAC. It codes for CTCSADWDSQN. The whole CDR3 sequence is CTCSADWDSQNTLYF. Variable domain in full (rest from reference TRBV1 and TRBJ2-4): VTLLEQNPRWRLVPRGQAVNLRCILKNSQYPWMSWYQQDLQKQLQWLFTLRSPGDKEVKSLPGADYLATRVTDTELRLQVANMSQGRTLYCTCSADWDSQNTLYFGAGTRLSVL.

In its sample, this clone was seen a few times. Genes here carry mouse names. The read stops 4 residues short of the end of the CDR3; the missing end is completed from the germline J gene. The V call is TRBV13-3, the J call TRBJ2-5; 8 bases line up with TRBD2. Unmatched junction bases numbered 4, after V lost 7 bases and J lost 3 bases. CDR1 NNHDY and CDR2 SYVADS come from the germline V gene. The CDR3 is 13 residues long. CDR3 loop: CASGGLEQDTQYF. CDR3 DNA (partial): TGTGCCAGCGGGGGACTGGAGCAAGAC.

Only a few counts were recorded for this clone. Gene names follow the mouse nomenclature. The read is 4 residues too short to cover the CDR3 end, so that end is filled in from the germline J gene. The chain carries TRBV13-3 and TRBJ2-5; a possible D gene is TRBD1 (6 bases). V was pared by 0 bases and J by 0 bases, with 8 bases between. The CDR3 spans 15 residues. CDR1 NNHDY and CDR2 SYVADS come from the germline V gene. The part of the CDR3 DNA that was read is TGTGCCAGCAGTGATGCAAGGGGGAACCAAGAC. Translation: CASSDARGNQD. The complete CDR3 sequence is CASSDARGNQDTQYF.

Details on this clone: Gene names denote mouse genes. Read coverage stops 3 residues before the CDR3 terminus; the germline J gene supplies the remainder. This sequence joins TRBV13-1 and TRBJ1-6; maybe TRBD1 (5 bases). TRBJ1-6 is an ORF, and what it does is uncertain. Deletions cut 4 bases from V and 4 bases from J, with 12 bases between. Germline CDR1 reads NSHNY; CDR2 reads SYGAGN. The CDR3 length is 15 residues. CDR3 amino acids: CASSFSGTYNSPLYF. Partial CDR3 DNA: TGTGCCAGCAGTTTCTCCGGGACTTATAATTCGCCC.

On this clone itself: Gene labels here are mouse ones. The CDR3 end is not reached by the read, which stops 4 residues before it; the germline J gene fills it in. The identical CDR3 is also encoded by other nucleotide sequences in the sample. V usage is TRBV19 and J usage is TRBJ2-5, with 9 positions matching TRBD1. The CDR3 is 13 amino acids. The V gene's germline CDR1 is FNHDT and CDR2 SITEND (reference sequence). Partial CDR3 DNA: TGTGCCAGCAGCCCCGGGACAGGGGAC. This codes for CASSPGTGD. The whole CDR3 protein is CASSPGTGDTQYF.

This clone was seen more than once but under ten times. Each gene name is a mouse one. The CDR3 protein is CASSGSPSQNTLYF. CDR3 DNA, as far as it was read: TGTGCCAGCAGTGGCAGCCCTAGTCAAAAC. The rearrangement joins TRBV13-1 to TRBJ2-4, with D unclear. The read terminates 4 residues before the CDR3 end, so the remaining end is supplied by the germline J gene. V was cut by 3 bases and J by 0 bases, with 8 bases left in between. Germline CDR1 is NSHNY and CDR2 is SYGAGN. The CDR3 runs 14 residues.

This clone was picked up a small number of times. Gene labels here are mouse ones. The read halts 4 residues ahead of the CDR3 end, with the missing end drawn from the germline J gene. V is TRBV13-2 and J is TRBJ2-2; D possibly corresponds to TRBD1 (6 bases). This CDR3 has 18 amino acids. Trimming shortened V by 2 bases and J by 0 bases, and 17 bases separated the two germline ends. Germline CDR1 NNHNN, CDR2 SYGAGS (reference sequence). CDR3 DNA, as far as it was read: TGTGCCAGCGGTGAGCCCTCTTCCGGGACAACAAACACCGGG. The encoded protein is CASGEPSSGTTNTG. The whole CDR3 reads CASGEPSSGTTNTGQLYF.

Worth noting for this clone: Gene names follow the mouse nomenclature. The sequence runs out 3 residues before the end of the CDR3; the remainder is reconstructed from the germline J gene. The V call is TRBV1, the J call TRBJ1-6; 11 bases match TRBD1. TRBJ1-6 is placed among ORFs of uncertain function. Trimming took 0 bases from V and 6 from J; bases not matched to a gene: 4. The CDR3 runs to 17 residues. Per the germline V gene, CDR1 is NSQYPW and CDR2 is LRSPGD (reference sequence). Partial CDR3 DNA: TGCACCTGCAGTGCAGATCAGGGACAGGGGGGTAATTCGCCC. Translation gives CTCSADQGQGGNSP. The CDR3 reads in full as CTCSADQGQGGNSPLYF.

In its sample, this clone was seen a few times. Mouse germline and gene names are used. The CDR3 end falls 4 residues outside the read, so it is completed with the germline J gene. The V gene is TRBV14, the J gene TRBJ2-5; 8 bases align to TRBD2. This CDR3 is built from 13 residues. Germline-derived CDR1 and CDR2 are SGHDT and FRDEAV. CDR3: CASSPWGEDTQYF. The sequenced CDR3 bases are TGTGCCAGCAGTCCCTGGGGGGAGGAC.

For this clone: The gene names here belong to mouse. The read terminates 4 residues ahead of where the CDR3 ends, so the germline J gene completes it. The J gene is TRBJ1-1, the V gene TRBV3; 7 nucleotides line up with TRBD1. Germline loops: CDR1 SNHLY, CDR2 FYNGKV (reference sequence). After removal of 1 base from V and 3 bases from J, the junction contained 5 bases not matched to a gene. The CDR3 is 15 amino acids. The DNA read from the CDR3 is TGTGCCAGCAGCTTAGACAGGGGACGGGACACA. Amino acids: CASSLDRGRDT. The complete CDR3 sequence is CASSLDRGRDTEVFF.

This clone appeared a few times. Each gene name is a mouse one. The missing CDR3 end, 4 residues past where the read stops, is filled in from the germline J gene. At the DNA level, this CDR3 is encoded by other sequences in the same sample as well. The gene calls are TRBV5 and TRBJ1-1; TRBD1 might be the D (6 bases). Between the trimmed V and J ends, which lost 3 bases and 1 base, there was a span of 9 bases. Germline loops: CDR1 LGHNA, CDR2 YNLKQL (reference sequence). There are 14 residues in the CDR3. The part of the CDR3 DNA that was read is TGTGCCAGCAGCCACAGGGACAAAAACACA. Protein sequence: CASSHRDKNT. In full, the CDR3 reads CASSHRDKNTEVFF.

As concerns this clone: Germline and genes here are mouse. The read ends 4 residues shy of where the CDR3 ends; the end is completed using the germline J gene. The V and J genes are TRBV1 and TRBJ2-4; D not certain. Germline CDR1 and CDR2: NSQYPW and LRSPGD (reference sequence). V lost 0 bases and J lost 2, with 6 bases in between. The CDR3 runs to 14 residues. The CDR3 protein is CTCSAETIQNTLYF. Partial CDR3 DNA: TGCACCTGCAGTGCAGAGACAATTCAAAAC. Looking up the rest from reference TRBV1 and TRBJ2-4 gives the full variable domain: VTLLEQNPRWRLVPRGQAVNLRCILKNSQYPWMSWYQQDLQKQLQWLFTLRSPGDKEVKSLPGADYLATRVTDTELRLQVANMSQGRTLYCTCSAETIQNTLYFGAGTRLSVL.

Concerning this clone: The gene symbols are mouse symbols. Sequencing ends 3 residues short of the CDR3 end; the germline J gene provides the rest. This chain joins TRBV13-3 and TRBJ1-6; 7 bases are shared with TRBD1. Being an ORF, TRBJ1-6 has a function that is uncertain. After removal of 2 bases from V and 0 bases from J, the junction contained 2 bases not matched to a gene. CDR1 is NNHDY, CDR2 SYVADS, per germline. The CDR3 contains 16 residues. CDR3 protein: CASSEQGNSYNSPLYF. Incomplete CDR3 DNA: TGTGCCAGCAGTGAACAGGGGAATTCCTATAATTCGCCC.

This clone was counted a few times. Gene names follow the mouse nomenclature. Read coverage stops 3 residues before the CDR3 terminus; the germline J gene supplies the remainder. V is TRBV5 and J is TRBJ1-6, with TRBD1 identical over 8 bases. TRBJ1-6 carries the ORF label, with uncertain function. Germline assignment: CDR1 LGHNA and CDR2 YNLKQL (reference sequence). This CDR3 spans 15 amino acids. Trimming took 0 bases from V and 10 from J; bases not matched to a gene: 5. The sequenced CDR3 bases are TGTGCCAGCAGCCAAGAGACAGGGGTCGGGTCGCCC. Translating it yields CASSQETGVGSP. Given in full, the CDR3 is CASSQETGVGSPLYF.

On this clone itself: Mouse gene names apply. The missing CDR3 end, 4 residues past where the read stops, is filled in from the germline J gene. The V gene is TRBV14, the J gene TRBJ2-3, with D possibly being TRBD2 (5 bases). This CDR3 comprises 15 residues. The V end was cut by 4 bases, the J end by 0 bases, with 12 bases between. The germline V gene has CDR1 SGHDT and CDR2 FRDEAV. The sequenced part of the CDR3 DNA is TGTGCCAGCAGTCATACTGGTACTAGTGCAGAA. Translated, it gives CASSHTGTSAE. The complete CDR3 reads CASSHTGTSAETLYF.

With respect to this clone: The genes are named according to mouse. Sequencing ends 4 residues short of the CDR3 end; the germline J gene provides the rest. The chain employs TRBV13-1 and TRBJ2-3; a possible D gene is TRBD1 (7 bases). This CDR3 is 15 amino acids long. Germline loops: CDR1 NSHNY, CDR2 SYGAGN. V was clipped by 1 base and J by 2 bases, with 11 bases between them. The CDR3 loop is CASSDQGGFAETLYF. The covered CDR3 bases are TGTGCCAGCAGTGATCAGGGGGGATTTGCAGAA.